A single sample is the source of the 26 T cell receptor beta chains below, sequenced in a study of human T cells and chemical hapten exposure. TCRdb recomputed calls from the RACE reads with MiXCR, one row per CDR3 protein. The sample includes about 190,000 distinct CDR3 sequences, 24% of them seen just once. Noted time point: patch test 3, about 24 weeks after DPC sensitization. Treatment defined: therapeutic diphenylcyclopropenone sensitization with weekly scalp DPC. The sequences come from whole blood, collected in connection with sensitization to the hapten diphenylcyclopropenone (DPC). The origin of the receptors is a middle-aged woman with alopecia areata. Some clones in this sample may be carry-over from other donors' samples.

About this clonotype: A much bigger clone sits one base away, suggesting this may be a read error. The chain combines TRBV5-4 with TRBJ2-1; D is possibly TRBD1 (6 bases). Looked up from germline, CDR1 is SGHNT and CDR2 is YYREEE (reference sequence). CDR3 length equals 15 residues. The CDR3 spells CASSLAPTGDNERFF. Here the CDR3 DNA reads TGTGCCAGCAGCTTGGCGCCAACCGGGGACAATGAGCGGTTCTTC.

This clonotype appeared many times. The chain couples TRBV29-1 to TRBJ1-1; TRBD1 matches 8 bases. Germline assignment: CDR1 SQVTM and CDR2 ANQGSEA. This CDR3 spans 14 amino acids. With 1 base clipped from V and 6 bases from J, the junction kept 7 bases outside the gene matches. The CDR3, as DNA: TGCAGCGTTGAAGCCGTCGACAGGGGCGCTGAAGCTTTCTTT. This translates into CSVEAVDRGAEAFF.

The chain combines TRBV11-1 with TRBJ1-3, with D hard to call. V shed 4 bases and J shed 4 bases, with 11 bases lying between them. The germline CDR1 and CDR2 sequences are SGHAT and FQDESV (reference sequence). The CDR3 runs to 14 residues. CDR3 nucleotide sequence: TGTGCCAGCAGCTCCGAAGTGGGCGGAAACACCATATATTTT. Translating gives CASSSEVGGNTIYF.

The rearrangement uses TRBV27 and TRBJ2-2, with TRBD2 identical over 10 bases. Germline trimming cut 3 bases from V and 5 bases from J; bases unmatched to any gene: 3. The germline V gene encodes CDR1 MNHEY and CDR2 SMNVEV (reference sequence). This CDR3 spans 15 amino acids. The CDR3 sequence: CASSFAAGGTGELFF. Written as DNA, the CDR3 is TGTGCCAGCAGTTTTGCAGCGGGAGGGACCGGGGAGCTGTTTTTT.

The chain has TRBV12-3 or TRBV12-4 and TRBJ1-2; weak D call: TRBD1 (5 bases). V gave up 2 bases and J gave up 4 bases, with 11 bases separating them. This CDR3 comprises 14 residues. CDR3 loop: CASSLSWDGYGYTF. CDR3 sequence (DNA): TGTGCCAGCAGTTTATCCTGGGACGGCTATGGCTACACCTTC.

The chain has TRBV7-9 and TRBJ2-5, with 10 bases lining up with TRBD1. The trim removed 8 bases at V and 1 base at J, leaving 13 bases unmatched. CDR1 and CDR2 from the germline V gene are SEHNR and FQNEAQ (reference sequence). The CDR3 loop spans 17 amino acids. As DNA, the CDR3 is TGTGCCAGCGCCAAAGGGACAGGGGCCTATTCCCAAGAGACCCAGTACTTC. Encoded protein: CASAKGTGAYSQETQYF.

The chain has TRBV5-1 and TRBJ1-1, with a possible D match to TRBD1 (5 bases). Looked up from germline, CDR1 is SGHRS and CDR2 is YFSETQ. The CDR3 extends over 15 amino acids. The germline V and J ends were trimmed by 0 bases and 3 bases, with 12 bases remaining between them. CDR3 coding DNA: TGCGCCAGCAGCTTGGGCTCCGCCAGGGACACTGAAGCTTTCTTT. Encoded protein: CASSLGSARDTEAFF.

This clonotype was found a few times. The CDR3 spells CASSLLVRTTGELFF. In DNA, the CDR3 is TGTGCCAGCAGTTTATTGGTCAGGACCACCGGGGAGCTGTTTTTT. The chain has TRBV28 and TRBJ2-2; D not certain. Germline V lookup: CDR1 MDHEN, CDR2 SYDVKM. The V end lost 1 base, the J end lost 4 bases, and 10 bases lay between the germline ends. This CDR3 has 15 amino acids.

This clonotype was observed many times. The chain combines TRBV4-3 with TRBJ2-1; TRBD2 aligns across 10 bases. CDR3 length equals 16 residues. CDR1 is LGHNA and CDR2 is YSLEER in the germline V gene. The junction had 10 bases not matched to a gene; V was cut back by 3 bases and J by 8 bases. The CDR3 here is CASSQSPSGRVHEQFF. The CDR3, as DNA: TGCGCCAGCAGCCAGAGTCCTAGCGGGAGAGTCCATGAGCAGTTCTTC.

This chain links TRBV7-2 with TRBJ1-1, with no clear D. Germline CDR1 is SGHTA and CDR2 is FQGNSA. The CDR3 is made up of 13 amino acids. V dropped 2 bases and J dropped 3 bases, with 7 bases sitting between them. The CDR3 DNA reads TGTGCCAGCAGCTTAACCCAATACACTGAAGCTTTCTTT. Its translation is CASSLTQYTEAFF.

The chain joins TRBV5-1 to TRBJ1-3; D might be TRBD1 (5 bases). Trimming stripped 3 bases from V and 1 base from J, with 5 bases between. The germline gives CDR1 SGHRS, CDR2 YFSETQ. This CDR3 is 13 amino acids long. The CDR3 region is CASSWGSGNTIYF. CDR3 sequence (DNA): TGCGCCAGCAGCTGGGGGTCTGGAAACACCATATATTTT.

This clonotype has only a few counts. V usage is TRBV6-2 or TRBV6-3 and J usage is TRBJ2-7; D uncertain. This CDR3 is built from 14 residues. Trimming took 8 bases from V and 4 from J, leaving 18 bases between them. CDR1 is MNHEY and CDR2 is SVGEGT in the germline V gene. CDR3 residues: CASQSGRGWYEQYF. CDR3 in DNA: TGTGCCAGCCAATCGGGCCGCGGTTGGTACGAGCAGTACTTC.

The chain is built from TRBV10-3 and TRBJ1-1; D possibly corresponds to TRBD1 (6 bases). The length of the CDR3 is 16 residues. Germline assignment: CDR1 ENHRY and CDR2 SYGVKD. V lost 3 bases, J lost 1 base, and 15 bases lay in between. This CDR3 is CAISDHAKQGNTEAFF. CDR3 coding DNA: TGTGCCATCAGTGACCACGCCAAACAGGGGAACACTGAAGCTTTCTTT.

Here the CDR3 reads CATSDGLVAGRSYNEQFF. The CDR3 DNA sequence: TGTGCCACCAGTGATGGCCTGGTAGCGGGTAGATCCTACAATGAGCAGTTCTTC. The chain recombines TRBV24-1 with TRBJ2-1; 7 bases map to TRBD2. Germline values: CDR1 KGHDR, CDR2 SFDVKD. The V segment lost 3 bases and the J segment 1 base; nucleotides outside the gene matches: 11. This CDR3 is 18 amino acids long.

The CDR3 nucleotides read TGTGCCAGCAGCTTACGGAGGGGCGGAAATTCACCCCTCCACTTT. As protein: CASSLRRGGNSPLHF. This chain uses TRBV7-9 with TRBJ1-6; D possibly corresponds to TRBD1 (5 bases). V was trimmed by 2 bases and J by 7 bases, leaving 12 bases between them. The V gene's germline CDR1 is SEHNR and CDR2 FQNEAQ (reference sequence). The CDR3 covers 15 residues.

The chain has TRBV24-1 and TRBJ2-1; D ambiguous. The CDR3 is made up of 16 amino acids. The V gene lost 5 bases and the J gene lost 6 bases, with 19 bases spanning the gap. In germline, CDR1 is KGHDR, CDR2 SFDVKD. In nucleotides, the CDR3 is TGTGCCACCAGTGGTTTTTGGGGTTCCTCAATCAATGAGCAGTTCTTC. As protein: CATSGFWGSSINEQFF.

The V gene is TRBV29-1, the J gene TRBJ2-2, with TRBD1 as a possible D gene (6 bases). Germline-derived CDR1 and CDR2 are SQVTM and ANQGSEA. The CDR3 is 13 residues long. Trimming stripped 3 bases from V and 2 bases from J, with 7 bases between. The CDR3 nucleotides are TGCAGCGTTGAGGACAGTAACACCGGGGAGCTGTTTTTT. It yields the protein CSVEDSNTGELFF.

Sample share makes this clonotype medium-sized (0.01 to 0.1%). V and J are TRBV20-1 and TRBJ2-2; 11 positions match TRBD2. V shed 0 bases, J shed 3 bases, and the junction held 3 bases outside the gene matches. The CDR3 loop spans 16 amino acids. From germline, CDR1 is DFQATT and CDR2 SNEGSKA (reference sequence). The CDR3 loop is CSARDGTSGDTGELFF. The CDR3 DNA reads as TGCAGTGCTAGAGATGGGACTAGCGGAGACACCGGGGAGCTGTTTTTT.

The gene calls are TRBV2 and TRBJ1-2, with D tentatively TRBD1 (5 bases). This CDR3 comprises 16 residues. Germline V CDR1 and CDR2: SNHLY, FYNNEI. V lost 4 bases and J 7 bases, leaving 22 bases between the germline ends. DNA of the CDR3: TGTGCCAGCAGTGGTCGGGGTACGGGGGATCTTCGTGGCTACACCTTC. Amino acid sequence: CASSGRGTGDLRGYTF.

The chain combines TRBV29-1 with TRBJ2-3; 7 positions agree with TRBD1. The V and J ends lost 7 bases and 7 bases, in that order; junction bases with no gene match: 14. Germline loops: CDR1 SQVTM, CDR2 ANQGSEA. The CDR3 runs to 14 residues. The chain's CDR3 is CSAARGTAQNTQYF. CDR3 bases: TGCAGCGCCGCAAGGGGGACAGCACAGAATACGCAGTATTTT.

This clonotype was counted a few times. The chain joins TRBV30 to TRBJ1-5; D is unclear. The CDR3 is 14 residues long. Germline values: CDR1 GTSNPN, CDR2 SVGIG (reference sequence). Trimming stripped 1 base from V and 0 bases from J, with 7 bases between. CDR3 amino acids: CAWSAVYSNQPQHF. In nucleotides, the CDR3 is TGTGCCTGGAGTGCGGTCTATAGCAATCAGCCCCAGCATTTT.

The chain carries TRBV27 and TRBJ1-4, with D unclear. The CDR3 runs to 17 residues. In germline, CDR1 is MNHEY, CDR2 SMNVEV (reference sequence). Trimming took 5 bases from V and 6 from J, leaving 22 bases between them. CDR3 in DNA: TGTGCCAGCAGTGCCCCCGCAGGCCGGTTACCGGATGAAAAACTGTTTTTT. Protein product: CASSAPAGRLPDEKLFF.

The genes are TRBV30 and TRBJ2-7, with TRBD1 identical over 9 bases. Germline lookup yields CDR1 GTSNPN and CDR2 SVGIG (reference sequence). This CDR3 spans 14 amino acids. Unmatched junction bases numbered 4, after V lost 2 bases and J lost 2 bases. CDR3 nucleotides: TGTGCCTGGAGTACCAACAGGGGGCCCTACGAGCAGTACTTC. It yields the protein CAWSTNRGPYEQYF.

This clonotype showed up just a few times. J is TRBJ1-1 and V is TRBV4-1; D is unclear. Germline CDR1 reads MGHRA; CDR2 reads YSYEKL. There are 14 residues in the CDR3. V was trimmed by 6 bases and J by 6 bases, leaving 17 bases between them. CDR3 sequence reads: CASRPYGIRPEAFF. Here the CDR3 DNA reads TGCGCCAGCAGGCCCTACGGTATTCGTCCTGAAGCTTTCTTT.

J is TRBJ2-3 and V is TRBV5-1; a possible D gene is TRBD1 (5 bases). This CDR3 is 15 amino acids long. The germline V gene encodes CDR1 SGHRS and CDR2 YFSETQ. V lost 4 bases and J 1 base, leaving 13 bases between the germline ends. The CDR3 reads CASSPQGFGTDTQYF. CDR3 nucleotides: TGCGCCAGCAGCCCCCAGGGTTTCGGCACAGATACGCAGTATTTT.

The table lists this clonotype with a few counts. This chain links TRBV11-2 with TRBJ2-5; 12 bases are a match to TRBD1. The V and J ends lost 0 bases and 5 bases, in that order; junction bases with no gene match: 4. The length of the CDR3 is 16 residues. Germline V gene sequence: CDR1 SGHAT, CDR2 FQNNGV. CDR3: CASSLDRGQGAETQYF. In DNA form, the CDR3 reads TGTGCCAGCAGCTTAGATCGGGGACAGGGGGCGGAGACCCAGTACTTC.